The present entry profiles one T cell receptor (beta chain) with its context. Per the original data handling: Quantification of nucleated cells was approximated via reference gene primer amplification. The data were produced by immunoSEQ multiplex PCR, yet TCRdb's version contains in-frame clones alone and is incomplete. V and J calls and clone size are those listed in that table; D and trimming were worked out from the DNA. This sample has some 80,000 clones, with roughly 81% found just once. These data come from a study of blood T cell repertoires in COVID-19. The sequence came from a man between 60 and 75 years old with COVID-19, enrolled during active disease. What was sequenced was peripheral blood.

CDR3 in DNA: TGTGCCAGCAGCTTACGGGAAAACGGCTACGAGCAGTACTTC. Translated: CASSLRENGYEQYF. The chain has TRBV7-7 and TRBJ2-7, with a weak D call TRBD2 (5 bases). The CDR3 runs 14 residues. The germline V gene encodes CDR1 SSHAT and CDR2 FNYEAQ (reference sequence). V lost 2 bases and J 3 bases, leaving 11 bases between the germline ends.